The following is a T cell receptor beta chain sequence with its context. Antigen specificity is unknown. This sequence may be a read error, since a much larger clone differs from it by one base. TCRbeta library construction was performed incorporating unique molecular identifiers. TCRdb independently ran MiXCR on the PCR reads; one entry per CDR3 protein. The data contain hundreds of thousands of distinct CDR3 sequences, 23% of them singletons. The data belong to a study of T-cell reconstitution after alpha-beta-depleted transplantation in children. Broader study findings: From newly produced T cells came most of the T-cell counts and diversity one year after transplant. TCRbeta diversity was high at day 60 in some patients (a result of surviving recipient T cells and thymic progenitors). After transplant, at about two months, alpha-beta T cells were reportedly derived from several hundred expanded graft clones.

This sequence was found in a boy younger than two who had a stem cell transplant for acute myeloid leukemia, so the T cells may come from the graft donor. The specimen comprised PBMCs, mostly from graft donor cells, sampled 360 days after TCRalphabeta/CD19-depleted stem cell transplant.

CDR3 DNA: TGCAGTGCTAGAGATCCGGACAGGGCGGTTGGGAGCACAGATACGCAGTATTTT. This encodes CSARDPDRAVGSTDTQYF. The J gene is TRBJ2-3, the V gene TRBV20-1, with 8 bases that match TRBD1. Trimming at V came to 0 bases and at J to 0 bases, leaving 11 bases not matched to a gene. Per the germline V gene, CDR1 is DFQATT and CDR2 is SNEGSKA (reference sequence). The CDR3 runs 18 residues.